The 5 T cell receptor beta chains reported below all come from one sample, sequenced in a study of radiotherapy plus CTLA-4 blockade in lung cancer. Generated by immunoSEQ multiplex PCR, the TCRdb table keeps only in-frame clones and is missing some. Seen here are around 80,000 clones, around 83% observed once, and the top ten hold 0.82%. Sequencing used peripheral blood, obtained from a patient treated with radiotherapy plus ipilimumab. These receptors all come from a human donor with non-small cell lung cancer who had stable disease on radiotherapy plus ipilimumab.

About this clone itself: Other nucleotide sequences in the sample specify the same CDR3. The V and J genes are TRBV18 and TRBJ1-1; D perhaps matches TRBD1 (5 bases). The CDR3 extends over 13 amino acids. The germline gives CDR1 KGHSH, CDR2 LQKENI. Trimming took 2 bases from V and 1 from J, leaving 5 bases between them. In nucleotides, the CDR3 is TGTGCCAGCTCACCAGGACAGAACACTGAAGCTTTCTTT. It is translated as CASSPGQNTEAFF.

This chain joins TRBV7-6 and TRBJ1-5, with D uncertain. Germline-derived CDR1 and CDR2 are SGHVS and FNYEAQ. The V and J ends lost 1 base and 3 bases respectively, with 4 bases between them. The CDR3 covers 13 residues. This CDR3 is CASSLEPNQPQHF. CDR3 nucleotide sequence: TGTGCCAGCAGCTTAGAGCCCAATCAGCCCCAGCATTTT.

The rearrangement joins TRBV11-2 to TRBJ2-5; 11 nucleotides match TRBD1. Trimming took 5 bases from V and 4 from J; bases not matched to a gene: 3. The CDR3 totals 14 residues. Germline assignment: CDR1 SGHAT and CDR2 FQNNGV. CDR3 region: CASSEDRGLETQYF. The CDR3 DNA reads TGTGCCAGCAGCGAGGACAGGGGGCTAGAGACCCAGTACTTC.

In its sample, this clone was seen once. The chain uses TRBV18 and TRBJ2-5, with TRBD2 as a possible D gene (6 bases). Trimming removed 2 bases from V and 5 bases from J, with 12 bases in between. The CDR3 is 14 amino acids. CDR1 is KGHSH and CDR2 is LQKENI in the germline V gene. CDR3 amino acids: CASSPSSAGETQYF. In DNA, the CDR3 is TGTGCCAGCTCACCATCTAGCGCTGGGGAGACCCAGTACTTC.

The chain joins TRBV30 to TRBJ1-2; no definite D call. Germline CDR1 reads GTSNPN; CDR2 reads SVGIG (reference sequence). The CDR3 length is 13 residues. Trimming left V 3 bases short and J 5 bases short, with 13 bases between. This CDR3 reads CAWRGGLGYGYTF. CDR3 bases: TGTGCCTGGAGGGGTGGGCTTGGTTATGGCTACACCTTC.